The 32 T cell receptor beta chains below come from one sample, sequenced in a study of cytomegalovirus exposure and HLA in healthy donors (TCRdb year 2017). Library construction relied on the immunoSEQ multiplex PCR assay. TCRdb stores this immuneACCESS table with in-frame sequences only. Part of the clones is absent; in the studies checked, under half of the shortfall reflects unresolved V genes, and no reason is known for the rest. The sample records over 200,000 clones, 80% to 95% of which are singletons. 3% to 3.5% of the sample rests with the top ten. Input material: PBMCs. The receptors originated from a woman aged 25 to 39 in good health and CMV-seronegative.

The chain couples TRBV10-2 to TRBJ2-1; D ambiguous. Germline V gene sequence: CDR1 WSHSY, CDR2 SAAADI. Trimming shortened V by 0 bases and J by 6 bases, and 12 bases separated the two germline ends. The CDR3 has 15 amino acids. The CDR3 region has the DNA TGCGCCAGCAGTGAGTCGAAAAGTTTCGGCAATGAGCAGTTCTTC. It specifies CASSESKSFGNEQFF.

The count of this clone is one. The chain links TRBV11-3 to TRBJ2-7; TRBD2 is a possible D gene (5 bases). The CDR3 sequence is 15 residues long. The V gene lost 6 bases and the J gene lost 0 bases, with 15 bases spanning the gap. Germline CDR1 is SGHNT and CDR2 is YENEEA. In DNA form, the CDR3 reads TGTGCCAGCAGTCAGCGGTCAGGTAGCTCCTACGAGCAGTACTTC. Protein product: CASSQRSGSSYEQYF.

This chain connects TRBV11-3 to TRBJ2-7, with 10 bases fitting TRBD1. There are 14 residues in the CDR3. Per germline, CDR1 SGHNT and CDR2 YENEEA. After removal of 4 bases from V and 3 bases from J, the junction contained 3 bases not matched to a gene. The CDR3 region has the DNA TGTGCCAGCAGCTGGGGGACAGGGGACTACGAGCAGTACTTC. This sequence encodes CASSWGTGDYEQYF.

The chain recombines TRBV14 with TRBJ1-2; D may be TRBD1 (6 bases). CDR1 SGHDN and CDR2 FVKESK come from the germline V gene. The CDR3 is 12 amino acids. V was shortened by 4 bases and J by 8 bases, with 11 bases between the two germline ends. This chain's CDR3 is CASSPRGRGYTF. In nucleotides, the CDR3 is TGTGCCAGCAGCCCCAGGGGTAGGGGCTACACCTTC.

The chain carries TRBV13 and TRBJ2-5, with D unclear. Germline CDR1 PRHDT, CDR2 FYEKMQ (reference sequence). The V gene lost 4 bases and the J gene lost 1 base, with 4 bases spanning the gap. CDR3 length equals 12 residues. CDR3 sequence (DNA): TGTGCCAGCAGCTACAGCCAAGAGACCCAGTACTTC. Encoded protein: CASSYSQETQYF.

The chain uses TRBV7-6 and TRBJ2-7; no reliable D call. The CDR3 consists of 13 residues. V was clipped by 4 bases and J by 4 bases, with 11 bases between them. Germline CDR1 and CDR2: SGHVS and FNYEAQ. The CDR3 protein is CASSSLYAYEQYF. For the CDR3, the DNA is TGTGCCAGCAGCTCATTATATGCTTACGAGCAGTACTTC.

The rearrangement uses TRBV27 and TRBJ2-5; 13 bases map to TRBD2. The CDR3 is 17 amino acids. With 4 bases clipped from V and 5 bases from J, the junction kept 10 bases outside the gene matches. The germline CDR1 and CDR2 sequences are MNHEY and SMNVEV (reference sequence). Here the CDR3 reads CASSSTGLAGEIETQYF. The CDR3 DNA reads TGTGCCAGCAGTTCCACCGGACTAGCGGGAGAGATCGAGACCCAGTACTTC.

V usage is TRBV19 and J usage is TRBJ1-5, with D unresolved. Between the trimmed V and J ends, which lost 7 bases and 2 bases, there was a span of 15 bases. CDR3 size: 15 residues. From germline, CDR1 is LNHDA and CDR2 SQIVND (reference sequence). The DNA of the CDR3 is TGTGCCAGTACCTTTTCGGGCGCGGGCAATCAGCCCCAGCATTTT. Its translation: CASTFSGAGNQPQHF.

The J gene is TRBJ2-1, the V gene TRBV27; 12 nucleotides match TRBD2. J was trimmed by 7 bases and V by 4 bases; bases with no gene match: 5. CDR1 and CDR2 from the germline V gene are MNHEY and SMNVEV (reference sequence). This CDR3 is built from 15 residues. CDR3 in DNA: TGTGCCAGCAGTTACTCCGGGACTAGCGGGAATGAGCAGTTCTTC. Encoded protein: CASSYSGTSGNEQFF.

In its sample, this clone was seen a few times. The rearrangement uses TRBV5-1 and TRBJ1-4, with D possibly TRBD1 on 5 matching bases. V was shortened by 4 bases and J by 6 bases, with 13 bases between the two germline ends. The germline CDR1 and CDR2 sequences are SGHRS and YFSETQ. CDR3 length: 14 amino acids. The CDR3 sequence is CASSPVLGDEKLFF. DNA for the CDR3: TGCGCCAGCAGCCCCGTCCTAGGGGATGAAAAACTGTTTTTT.

V usage is TRBV6-5 and J usage is TRBJ2-7; 8 bases fit TRBD1. The CDR3 length is 14 residues. The trim removed 9 bases at V and 2 bases at J, leaving 9 bases unmatched. Germline assignment: CDR1 MNHEY and CDR2 SVGAGI. This CDR3 is CASSGQGGPYEQYF. As DNA, the CDR3 is TGTGCCAGTTCCGGACAGGGTGGCCCCTACGAGCAGTACTTC.

This clone was seen a single time. The CDR3 sequence is CASSLSGQANRLPLFF. In DNA form, the CDR3 reads TGTGCCAGCAGTTTATCGGGACAGGCTAACCGACTACCACTGTTCTTC. The chain couples TRBV28 to TRBJ2-1; 8 bases map to TRBD1. In germline, CDR1 is MDHEN, CDR2 SYDVKM. CDR3 length: 16 residues. V shed 1 base, J shed 15 bases, and the junction held 17 bases outside the gene matches.

J is TRBJ2-5 and V is TRBV6-4, with a weak D call TRBD2 (5 bases). The CDR3 runs to 15 residues. Trimming left V 8 bases short and J 3 bases short, with 19 bases between. The germline V gene encodes CDR1 MRHNA and CDR2 SNTAGT. CDR3 region: CASQVGKRSEETQYF. In DNA form, the CDR3 reads TGTGCCAGCCAAGTAGGGAAGCGGAGTGAAGAGACCCAGTACTTC.

The chain links TRBV4-2 to TRBJ2-1; 11 bases match TRBD2. The CDR3 has 16 residues. Germline lookup yields CDR1 LGHNA and CDR2 YNFKEQ. Losses at the gene ends were 5 bases for V and 9 bases for J; bases not matched to a gene: 12. The CDR3 sequence: CASSLAGGPKGSEQFF. DNA for the CDR3: TGTGCCAGCAGCTTAGCGGGAGGGCCTAAAGGTAGTGAGCAGTTCTTC.

V is TRBV10-3 and J is TRBJ1-2, with a weak D call TRBD1 (5 bases). The CDR3 has 14 residues. Trimming left V 5 bases short and J 7 bases short, with 17 bases between. The germline gives CDR1 ENHRY, CDR2 SYGVKD. CDR3 DNA sequence: TGTGCCATCAGTCCGGGAGGGGCCCGTTCTGGCTACACCTTC. It codes for CAISPGGARSGYTF.

This chain uses TRBV6-1 with TRBJ1-2; TRBD1 matches at 8 bases. This CDR3 is built from 15 residues. Trimming cost V 6 bases and J 5 bases; bases outside gene matches: 11. In germline, CDR1 is MNHNS, CDR2 SASEGT. DNA for the CDR3: TGTGCCAGCAGAGTGAGCGGGACAGGAGGATATGGCTACACCTTC. Translation gives CASRVSGTGGYGYTF.

This chain joins TRBV29-1 and TRBJ2-1; 15 bases match TRBD2. V lost 5 bases to trimming and J lost 6 bases; unmatched junction nucleotides: 11. The CDR3 consists of 17 residues. Germline CDR1 reads SQVTM; CDR2 reads ANQGSEA. The CDR3 here is CSVHPGLAGGSGNEQFF. The CDR3 DNA reads TGCAGCGTTCACCCGGGACTAGCGGGAGGCTCGGGCAATGAGCAGTTCTTC.

This clone came up once. The chain uses TRBV7-8 and TRBJ2-7; D ambiguous. The CDR3 is 15 amino acids. Germline V CDR1 and CDR2: SGHVS, FQNEAQ. V lost 5 bases and J lost 0, with 14 bases in between. The CDR3 here is CASSPSVASSYEQYF. Written as DNA, the CDR3 is TGTGCCAGCAGCCCTAGTGTCGCGAGCTCCTACGAGCAGTACTTC.

CDR3 residues: CASSQEEGADDNEKLFF. The CDR3 DNA reads as TGTGCCAGCAGCCAAGAGGAAGGGGCAGACGATAATGAAAAACTGTTTTTT. This rearrangement joins TRBV4-2 to TRBJ1-4; TRBD1 might be the D (5 bases). Trimming stripped 0 bases from V and 4 bases from J, with 15 bases between. The CDR3 is 17 amino acids. Germline V CDR1 and CDR2: LGHNA, YNFKEQ.

This chain links TRBV27 with TRBJ1-2; D remains unclear. The CDR3 runs to 15 residues. V was cut by 5 bases and J by 0 bases, with 13 bases left in between. The germline CDR1 and CDR2 sequences are MNHEY and SMNVEV (reference sequence). The CDR3 sequence is CASSALRSPNYGYTF. CDR3 nucleotides: TGTGCCAGCAGTGCCCTCCGGAGCCCTAACTATGGCTACACCTTC.

DNA of the CDR3: TGTGCCAGTAGTATAAAGGGGGCTGGAGGCTACACCTTC. It encodes CASSIKGAGGYTF. The rearrangement links TRBV19 to TRBJ1-2; 7 nucleotides agree with TRBD1. The junction had 5 bases not matched to a gene; V was cut back by 2 bases and J by 8 bases. The CDR3 consists of 13 residues. Per germline, CDR1 LNHDA and CDR2 SQIVND (reference sequence).

The J gene is TRBJ2-7, the V gene TRBV11-2, with a possible D match to TRBD1 (5 bases). The CDR3 consists of 13 residues. V gave up 5 bases and J gave up 6 bases, with 14 bases separating them. Looked up from germline, CDR1 is SGHAT and CDR2 is FQNNGV. The chain's CDR3 is CASSLVVQGEQYF. The CDR3 DNA sequence: TGTGCCAGCAGCCTGGTGGTCCAGGGCGAGCAGTACTTC.

This clone showed up just a few times. This sequence joins TRBV19 and TRBJ2-5; TRBD1 matches 8 bases. After removal of 5 bases from V and 1 base from J, the junction contained 3 bases not matched to a gene. Germline V gene data show CDR1 as LNHDA and CDR2 as SQIVND (reference sequence). The CDR3 covers 14 residues. The CDR3 bases are TGTGCCAGTAGTTTCACAGGGGGCCAAGAGACCCAGTACTTC. Encoded protein: CASSFTGGQETQYF.

The chain employs TRBV29-1 and TRBJ2-7; 7 positions match TRBD2. Per the germline V gene, CDR1 is SQVTM and CDR2 is ANQGSEA. The CDR3 is 11 residues long. The V and J ends lost 4 bases and 5 bases, in that order; junction bases with no gene match: 2. CDR3 in DNA: TGCAGCGTTGGTGGGACTAACGAGCAGTACTTC. Encoded protein: CSVGGTNEQYF.

This chain connects TRBV19 to TRBJ2-1; no firm D call. CDR3 length equals 12 residues. Germline loops: CDR1 LNHDA, CDR2 SQIVND (reference sequence). The CDR3 is CATSESYNEQFF. CDR3 nucleotide sequence: TGTGCTACGTCGGAGTCCTACAATGAGCAGTTCTTC.

V and J are TRBV29-1 and TRBJ2-7; a weak D match, TRBD1 (7 bases). Germline V lookup: CDR1 SQVTM, CDR2 ANQGSEA. The CDR3 runs 12 residues. V was trimmed by 6 bases and J by 2 bases, leaving 11 bases between them. CDR3 nucleotides: TGCAGCGTGCGGGACAGACCCTACGAGCAGTACTTC. This codes for CSVRDRPYEQYF.

The chain recombines TRBV28 with TRBJ1-2, with TRBD1 as a possible D gene (5 bases). Trimming removed 6 bases at V and 8 bases at J, with 22 bases between. The CDR3 has 15 residues. CDR1 and CDR2 (germline): MDHEN, SYDVKM. The CDR3 coding sequence is TGTGCCAGCAGACCGTCCGTGGGACTTTGGGCCGGCTACACCTTC. Protein product: CASRPSVGLWAGYTF.

This chain uses TRBV4-3 with TRBJ2-1; D is ambiguous. Germline loops: CDR1 LGHNA, CDR2 YSLEER. The CDR3 has 13 amino acids. V was cut by 3 bases and J by 5 bases, with 8 bases left in between. The DNA for the CDR3 is TGCGCCAGCAGCCAGTTACTACACAATGAGCAGTTCTTC. Residues: CASSQLLHNEQFF.

The chain couples TRBV28 to TRBJ2-7; 9 bases are shared with TRBD2. The CDR3 consists of 15 residues. Per the germline V gene, CDR1 is MDHEN and CDR2 is SYDVKM. The J segment lost 2 bases and the V segment lost 3 bases, leaving 5 bases of the junction unmatched. DNA for the CDR3: TGTGCCAGCAGTTTCTCGACTAGCGGACCCTACGAGCAGTACTTC. It encodes CASSFSTSGPYEQYF.

This clone occurred once. The chain is built from TRBV11-2 and TRBJ1-4; the D is unclear. From germline, CDR1 is SGHAT and CDR2 FQNNGV. V lost 3 bases and J lost 8, with 13 bases in between. This CDR3 spans 14 amino acids. The CDR3 spells CASSFGILNEKLFF. CDR3 in DNA: TGTGCCAGCAGCTTCGGGATCTTGAACGAAAAACTGTTTTTT.

The rearrangement uses TRBV9 and TRBJ2-7; TRBD2 aligns across 12 bases. The junction had 5 bases not matched to a gene; V was cut back by 6 bases and J by 4 bases. CDR1 and CDR2 (germline): SGDLS, YYNGEE. This CDR3 comprises 14 residues. The CDR3 coding sequence is TGTGCCAGCAACCTAGCGGGAGGGCCGTACGAGCAGTACTTC. Translating it yields CASNLAGGPYEQYF. Full variable domain (rest looked up from reference TRBV9 and TRBJ2-7): DSGVTQTPKHLITATGQRVTLRCSPRSGDLSVYWYQQSLDQGLQFLIQYYNGEERAKGNILERFSAQQFPDLHSELNLSSLELGDSALYFCASNLAGGPYEQYFGPGTRLTVT.

The CDR3 bases are TGCAGCGTGGCGGCCGGTGGGGGAGCTTTCTTT. Residues: CSVAAGGGAFF. V is TRBV29-1 and J is TRBJ1-1, with D tentatively TRBD1 (5 bases). Germline CDR1 reads SQVTM; CDR2 reads ANQGSEA. V dropped 6 bases and J dropped 10 bases, with 15 bases sitting between them. CDR3 length equals 11 residues.